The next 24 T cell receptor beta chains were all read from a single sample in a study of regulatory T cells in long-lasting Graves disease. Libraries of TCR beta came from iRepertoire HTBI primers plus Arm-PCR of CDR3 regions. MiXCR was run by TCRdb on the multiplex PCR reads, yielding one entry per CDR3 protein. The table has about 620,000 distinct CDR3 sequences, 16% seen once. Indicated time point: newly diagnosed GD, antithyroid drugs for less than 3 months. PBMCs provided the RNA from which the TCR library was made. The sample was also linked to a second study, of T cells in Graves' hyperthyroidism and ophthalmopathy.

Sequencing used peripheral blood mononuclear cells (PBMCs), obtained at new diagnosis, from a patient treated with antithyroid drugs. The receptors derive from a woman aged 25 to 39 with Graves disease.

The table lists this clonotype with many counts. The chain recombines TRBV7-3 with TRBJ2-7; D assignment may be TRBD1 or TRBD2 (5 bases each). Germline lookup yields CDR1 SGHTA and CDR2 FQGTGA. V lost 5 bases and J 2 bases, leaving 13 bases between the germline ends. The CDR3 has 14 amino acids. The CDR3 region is CASSLGDGAYEQYF. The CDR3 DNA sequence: TGTGCCAGCAGCCTCGGGGACGGTGCCTACGAGCAGTACTTC.

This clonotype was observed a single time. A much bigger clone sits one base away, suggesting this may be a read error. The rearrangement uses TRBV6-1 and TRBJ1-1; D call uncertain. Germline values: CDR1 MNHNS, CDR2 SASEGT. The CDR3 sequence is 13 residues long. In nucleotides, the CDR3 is TGTACCAGCAGTGAACACGTCAGCACTGAAGCTTTCTTT. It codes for CTSSEHVSTEAFF.

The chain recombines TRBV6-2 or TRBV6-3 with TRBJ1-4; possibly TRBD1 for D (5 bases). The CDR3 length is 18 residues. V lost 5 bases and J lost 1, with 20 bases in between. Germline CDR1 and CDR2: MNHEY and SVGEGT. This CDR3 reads CASSPLRKGVRTNEKLFF. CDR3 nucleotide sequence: TGTGCCAGCAGTCCTTTAAGGAAAGGGGTCCGAACTAATGAAAAACTGTTTTTT.

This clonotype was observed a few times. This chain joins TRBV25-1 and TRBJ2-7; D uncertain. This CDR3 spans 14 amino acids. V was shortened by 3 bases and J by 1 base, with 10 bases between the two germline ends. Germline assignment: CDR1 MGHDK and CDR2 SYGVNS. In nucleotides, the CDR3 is TGTGCCAGCAGTGAGTCTCGTTTTTCCTACGAGCAGTACTTC. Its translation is CASSESRFSYEQYF.

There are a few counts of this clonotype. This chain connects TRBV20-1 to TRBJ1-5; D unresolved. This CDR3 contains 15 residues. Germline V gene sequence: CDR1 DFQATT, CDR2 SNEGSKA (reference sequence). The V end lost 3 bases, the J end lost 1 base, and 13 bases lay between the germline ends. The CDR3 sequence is CSASTEFESNQPQHF. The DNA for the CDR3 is TGCAGTGCTAGTACCGAATTCGAGAGCAATCAGCCCCAGCATTTT.

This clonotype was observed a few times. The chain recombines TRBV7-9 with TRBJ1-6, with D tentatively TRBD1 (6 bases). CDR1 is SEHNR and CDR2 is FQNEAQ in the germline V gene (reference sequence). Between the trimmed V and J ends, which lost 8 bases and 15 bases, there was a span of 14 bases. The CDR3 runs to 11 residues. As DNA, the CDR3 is TGTGCCAGCGGCGTCGAGGGGGTCCTCCACTTT. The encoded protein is CASGVEGVLHF.

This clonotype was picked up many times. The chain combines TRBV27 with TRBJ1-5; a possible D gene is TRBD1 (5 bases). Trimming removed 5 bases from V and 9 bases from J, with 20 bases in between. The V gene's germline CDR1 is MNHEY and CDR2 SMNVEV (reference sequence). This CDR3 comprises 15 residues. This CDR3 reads CASSRQDGTKAPQHF. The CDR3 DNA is TGTGCCAGCAGTCGCCAGGACGGGACCAAGGCGCCCCAGCATTTT.

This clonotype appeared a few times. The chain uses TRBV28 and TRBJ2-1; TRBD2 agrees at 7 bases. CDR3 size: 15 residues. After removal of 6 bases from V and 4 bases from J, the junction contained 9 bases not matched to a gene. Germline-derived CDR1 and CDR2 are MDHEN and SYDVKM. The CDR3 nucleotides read TGTGCCAGCAGCTTAGTCAGCGGGGCTTACAATGAGCAGTTCTTC. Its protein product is CASSLVSGAYNEQFF.

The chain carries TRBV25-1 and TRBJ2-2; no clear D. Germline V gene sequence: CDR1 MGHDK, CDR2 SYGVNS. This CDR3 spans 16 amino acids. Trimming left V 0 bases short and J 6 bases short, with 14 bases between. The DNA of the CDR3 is TGTGCCAGCAGTGAATACTCCCGGGCCGGGTCCGGGGAGCTGTTTTTT. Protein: CASSEYSRAGSGELFF.

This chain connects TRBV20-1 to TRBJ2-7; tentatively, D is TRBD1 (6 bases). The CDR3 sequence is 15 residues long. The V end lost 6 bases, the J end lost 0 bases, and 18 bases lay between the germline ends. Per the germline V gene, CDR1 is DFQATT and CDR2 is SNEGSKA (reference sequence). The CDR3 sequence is CSANLPTGSSYEQYF. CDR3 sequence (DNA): TGCAGTGCCAACCTACCCACAGGGAGCTCCTACGAGCAGTACTTC.

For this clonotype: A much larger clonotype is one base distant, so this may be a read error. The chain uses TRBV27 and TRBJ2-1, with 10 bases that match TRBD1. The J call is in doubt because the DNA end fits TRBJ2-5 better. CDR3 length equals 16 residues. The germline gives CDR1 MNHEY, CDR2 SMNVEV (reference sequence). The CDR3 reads CASSPVGTGVRETQYF. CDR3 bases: TGTGCCAGCAGTCCGGTCGGGACAGGGGTTCGAGAGACCCAGTACTTC.

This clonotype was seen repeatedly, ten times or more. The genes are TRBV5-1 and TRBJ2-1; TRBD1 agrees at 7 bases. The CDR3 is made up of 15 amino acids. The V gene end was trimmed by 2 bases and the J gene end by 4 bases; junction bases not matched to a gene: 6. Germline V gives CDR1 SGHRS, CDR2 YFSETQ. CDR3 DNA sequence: TGCGCCAGCAGCTTCCGACAGGGTTATTACAATGAGCAGTTCTTC. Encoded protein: CASSFRQGYYNEQFF.

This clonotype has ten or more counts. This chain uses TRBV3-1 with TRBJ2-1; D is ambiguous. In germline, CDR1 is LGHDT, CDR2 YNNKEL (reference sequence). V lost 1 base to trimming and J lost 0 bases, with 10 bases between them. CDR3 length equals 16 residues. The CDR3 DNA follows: TGTGCCAGCAGCCAAGGGGCAGCAGACTCCTACAATGAGCAGTTCTTC. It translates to CASSQGAADSYNEQFF.

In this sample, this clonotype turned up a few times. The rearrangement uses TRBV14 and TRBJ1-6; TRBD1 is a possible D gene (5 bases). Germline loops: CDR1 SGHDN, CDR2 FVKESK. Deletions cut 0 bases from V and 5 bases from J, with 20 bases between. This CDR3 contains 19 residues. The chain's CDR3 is CASSQETGNKCRDNSPLHF. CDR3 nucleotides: TGTGCCAGCAGCCAAGAAACCGGAAACAAGTGCAGGGATAATTCACCCCTCCACTTT.

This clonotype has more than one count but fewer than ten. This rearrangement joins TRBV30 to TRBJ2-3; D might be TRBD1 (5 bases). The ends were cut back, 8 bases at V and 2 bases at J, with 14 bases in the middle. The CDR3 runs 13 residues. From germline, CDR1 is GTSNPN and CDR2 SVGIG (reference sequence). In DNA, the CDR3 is TGTGCCGGCACAAGGGGTGACACAGATACGCAGTATTTT. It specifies CAGTRGDTDTQYF.

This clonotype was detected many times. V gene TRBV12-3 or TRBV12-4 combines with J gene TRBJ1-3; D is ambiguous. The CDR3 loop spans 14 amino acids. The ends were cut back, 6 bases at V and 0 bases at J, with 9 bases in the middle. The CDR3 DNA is TGTGCCAGCAGCTTTACTTCCTCTGGAAACACCATATATTTT. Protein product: CASSFTSSGNTIYF.

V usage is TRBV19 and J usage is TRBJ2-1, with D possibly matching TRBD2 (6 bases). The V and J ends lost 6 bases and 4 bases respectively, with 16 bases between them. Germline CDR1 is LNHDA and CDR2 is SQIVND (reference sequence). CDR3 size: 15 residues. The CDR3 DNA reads TGTGCCAGTAGCGCTTTCGGGGGTTCGTACAATGAGCAGTTCTTC. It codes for CASSAFGGSYNEQFF.

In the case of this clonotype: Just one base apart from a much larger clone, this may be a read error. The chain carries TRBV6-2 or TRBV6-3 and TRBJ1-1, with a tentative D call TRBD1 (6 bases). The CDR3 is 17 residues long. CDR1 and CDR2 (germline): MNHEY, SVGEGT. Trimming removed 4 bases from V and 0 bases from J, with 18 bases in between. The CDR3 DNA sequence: TGTGCCAGCAGTTCACGGGGGCTTGGGAGCATGAACACTGAAGCTTTCTTT. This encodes CASSSRGLGSMNTEAFF.

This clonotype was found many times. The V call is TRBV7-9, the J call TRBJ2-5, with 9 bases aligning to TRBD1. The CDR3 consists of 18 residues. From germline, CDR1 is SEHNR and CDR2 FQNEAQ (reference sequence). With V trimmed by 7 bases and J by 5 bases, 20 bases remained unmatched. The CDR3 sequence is CASTIGLGQGAKLETQYF. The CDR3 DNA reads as TGTGCCAGCACCATCGGGCTGGGACAGGGTGCGAAACTGGAGACCCAGTACTTC.

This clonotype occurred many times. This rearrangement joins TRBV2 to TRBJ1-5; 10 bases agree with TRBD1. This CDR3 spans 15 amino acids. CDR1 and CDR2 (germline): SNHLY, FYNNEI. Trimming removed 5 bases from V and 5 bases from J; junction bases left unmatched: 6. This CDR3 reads CASSPGQGLDQPQHF. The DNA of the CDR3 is TGTGCCAGCAGTCCGGGACAGGGGTTAGATCAGCCCCAGCATTTT.

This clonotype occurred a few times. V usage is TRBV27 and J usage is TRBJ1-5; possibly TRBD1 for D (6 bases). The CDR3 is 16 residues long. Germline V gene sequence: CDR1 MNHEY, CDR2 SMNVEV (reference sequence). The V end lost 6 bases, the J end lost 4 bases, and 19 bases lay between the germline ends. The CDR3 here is CASRSRFDRLNQPQHF. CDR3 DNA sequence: TGTGCCAGCAGGAGTCGCTTCGACAGGCTAAATCAGCCCCAGCATTTT.

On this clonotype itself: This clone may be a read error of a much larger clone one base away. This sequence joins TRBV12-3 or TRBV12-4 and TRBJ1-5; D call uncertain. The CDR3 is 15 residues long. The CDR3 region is CASSLSGEGNQPRHF. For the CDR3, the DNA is TGTGCCAGCAGTTTATCGGGAGAGGGCAATCAGCCCCGGCATTTT.

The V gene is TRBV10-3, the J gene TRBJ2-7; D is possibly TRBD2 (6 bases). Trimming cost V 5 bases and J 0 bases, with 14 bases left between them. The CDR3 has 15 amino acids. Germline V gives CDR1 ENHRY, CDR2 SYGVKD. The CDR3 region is CAISRDSWSSYEQYF. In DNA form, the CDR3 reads TGTGCCATCAGTCGGGACTCCTGGAGCTCCTACGAGCAGTACTTC.

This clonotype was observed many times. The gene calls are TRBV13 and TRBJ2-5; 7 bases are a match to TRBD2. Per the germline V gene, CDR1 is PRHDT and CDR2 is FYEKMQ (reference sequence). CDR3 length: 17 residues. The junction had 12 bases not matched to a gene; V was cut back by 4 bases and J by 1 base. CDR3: CASSSREVAETQETQYF. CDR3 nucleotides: TGTGCCAGCAGCTCCCGGGAGGTAGCGGAGACCCAAGAGACCCAGTACTTC.